This T cell receptor beta chain was captured by sequencing in a study of monozygotic twins with inflammatory bowel disease. TCRdb reanalyzed the 5' RACE reads and collapses them to one entry per CDR3 protein, without DNA. This sample's table reports under 200,000 distinct CDR3 sequences. This CDR3 is built from 13 residues. The V gene's germline CDR1 is SGHKS and CDR2 YYEKEE (reference sequence). This clonotype originated in a human donor with ulcerative colitis or Crohn's disease, or a healthy co-twin of an affected twin (not recorded which). Sequencing was performed on blood. J is TRBJ2-3 and V is TRBV5-5; lacking DNA, the TRBD2 call made by TCRdb goes unchecked. The CDR3 sequence is CASSSGGGDTQYF.